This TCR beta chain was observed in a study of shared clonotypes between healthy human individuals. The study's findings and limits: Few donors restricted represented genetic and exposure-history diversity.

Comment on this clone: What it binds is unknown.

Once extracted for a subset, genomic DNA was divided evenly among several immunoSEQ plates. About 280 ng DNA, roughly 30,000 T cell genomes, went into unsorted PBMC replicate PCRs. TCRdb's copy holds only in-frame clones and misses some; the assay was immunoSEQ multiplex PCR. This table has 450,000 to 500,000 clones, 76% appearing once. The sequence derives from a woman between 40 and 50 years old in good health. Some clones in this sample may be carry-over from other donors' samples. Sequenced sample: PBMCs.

The CDR3 region is CASSYLQGILNYGYTF. CDR3 nucleotides: TGTGCCAGCAGTTACCTCCAGGGGATATTAAACTATGGCTACACCTTC. The J gene is TRBJ1-2, the V gene TRBV6-5; D perhaps matches TRBD1 (6 bases). Germline lookup yields CDR1 MNHEY and CDR2 SVGAGI. Deletions cut 2 bases from V and 2 bases from J, with 15 bases between. The CDR3 has 16 amino acids.